This T cell receptor (beta chain) was retrieved from a study of blood T cell repertoires in COVID-19. Study summary: Sites in the United States, Italy and Spain provided acute and convalescent COVID-19 samples. PBMCs, B-cell-depleted T cells, or T cells provided the cDNA or gDNA that made up the material.

In its sample, this clone was seen a few times. Germline V gene lookup returns CDR1 SQVTM and CDR2 ANQGSEA. Trimming took 0 bases from V and 5 from J; bases not matched to a gene: 7. This CDR3 region has 17 residues. Authors' analysis steps: The assay estimated nucleated cells by amplifying reference gene primers. Only in-frame clones appear in the TCRdb table, and some are missing; sequencing was by immunoSEQ multiplex PCR. Clone size and V and J calls were adopted from that table, with D and trimming inferred from the DNA. The sample shows approximately 190,000 clones, around 80% of them seen only once.

This clonotype was sampled from a man younger than 45 with active or convalescent COVID-19. The sequenced sample was peripheral blood. The J gene is TRBJ2-5, the V gene TRBV29-1; 15 bases align to TRBD2. CDR3 residues: CSVEDWRTSGGAETQYF. The CDR3 DNA follows: TGCAGCGTTGAAGATTGGAGGACTAGCGGGGGGGCTGAGACCCAGTACTTC.